The T cell receptor (beta chain) described here comes from a study of beta chain features in type 1 diabetes. Study-wide results and caveats: Insertion counts at VDJ junctions were lower in type 1 diabetes patients, who also showed more deletions there.

This clone was counted only a few times. Its specificity is unknown. Trimming shortened V by 5 bases and J by 2 bases, and 13 bases separated the two germline ends. This CDR3 has 14 residues. CDR1 is SGHVS, CDR2 FQNEAQ, per germline. Of the isolated RNA, all was reverse transcribed, and so the sequenced material was expressed TCRB transcripts. For naive, central memory and regulatory T cell samples, reads averaged around 3.8 million. Here immunoSEQ multiplex PCR was the method, and the copy in TCRdb shows in-frame clones only, minus some. The sample lists about 470,000 clones; about 32% were seen once.

V usage is TRBV7-8 and J usage is TRBJ2-7; D perhaps matches TRBD1 (6 bases). Sequencing input: naive CD4+ T cells from blood. The TCR was taken from a man aged 18-30 years in good health. CDR3 bases: TGTGCCAGCAGCGCCTACAGGGAAACCTACGAGCAGTACTTC. Translation gives CASSAYRETYEQYF. Combining the CDR3 with reference TRBV7-8 and TRBJ2-7 gives the whole variable domain GAGVSQSPRYKVAKRGQDVALRCDPISGHVSLFWYQQALGQGPEFLTYFQNEAQLDKSGLPSDRFFAERPEGSVSTLKIQRTQQEDSAVYLCASSAYRETYEQYFGPGTRLTVT.